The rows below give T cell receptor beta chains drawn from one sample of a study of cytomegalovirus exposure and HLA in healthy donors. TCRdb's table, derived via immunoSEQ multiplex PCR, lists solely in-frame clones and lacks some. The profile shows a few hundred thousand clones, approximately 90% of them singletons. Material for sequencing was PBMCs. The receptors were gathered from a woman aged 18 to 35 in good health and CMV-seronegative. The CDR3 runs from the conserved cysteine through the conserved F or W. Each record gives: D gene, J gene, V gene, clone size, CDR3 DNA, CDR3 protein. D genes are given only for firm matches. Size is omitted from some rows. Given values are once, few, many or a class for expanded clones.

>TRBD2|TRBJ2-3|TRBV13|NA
TGTGCCAGCAGCTGGCGGGAGGGCCGTACAGATACGCAGTATTTT
CASSWREGRTDTQYF
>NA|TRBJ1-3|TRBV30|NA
TGTGCCTGGAGTACAGGGCAGCCCTCTGGAAACACCATATATTTT
CAWSTGQPSGNTIYF
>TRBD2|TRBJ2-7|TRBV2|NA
TGTGCCAGCAGGAAGTCAGTTGCGGGGGGGCGTTACGAGCAGTACTTC
CASRKSVAGGRYEQYF
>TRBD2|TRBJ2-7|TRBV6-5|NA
TGTGCCAGCAGTTACTCGCTAGCGGGGGCCTACGAGCAGTACTTC
CASSYSLAGAYEQYF
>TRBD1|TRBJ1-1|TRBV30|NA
TGTGCCTGGAGTCAGGACAGGCCTTTGAACACTGAAGCTTTCTTT
CAWSQDRPLNTEAFF
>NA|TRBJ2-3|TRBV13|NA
TGTGCCAGCAGCTTAAGAGGCGGCACAGATACGCAGTATTTT
CASSLRGGTDTQYF
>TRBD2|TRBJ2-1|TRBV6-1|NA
TGTGCCAGCAGTGAGTCTAGCGGCGGAGGGAGGTTCTTC
CASSESSGGGRFF
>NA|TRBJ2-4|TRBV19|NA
TGTGCCAGTAGTATTCACGGGTCTGGCAAAAACATTCAGTACTTC
CASSIHGSGKNIQYF
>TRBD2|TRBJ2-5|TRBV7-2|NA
TGTGCCAGCAGCTTAATCGGACTAGCGGCCCAAGAGACCCAGTACTTC
CASSLIGLAAQETQYF
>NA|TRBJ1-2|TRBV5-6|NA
TGTGCCAGCAGCTTGCTCGCCGGGTATGGCTACACCTTC
CASSLLAGYGYTF
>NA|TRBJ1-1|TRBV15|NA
TGTGCCACCAGCAGAGCAGGGTCCTACACTGAAGCTTTCTTT
CATSRAGSYTEAFF
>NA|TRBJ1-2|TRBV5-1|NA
TGCGCCAGCAGCTTTGGGGACAACGCTAACTATGGCTACACCTTC
CASSFGDNANYGYTF
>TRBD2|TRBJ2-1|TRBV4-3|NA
TGCGCCAGCAGCCATGCCCTAGCGGGGGGATCATACAATGAGCAGTTCTTC
CASSHALAGGSYNEQFF
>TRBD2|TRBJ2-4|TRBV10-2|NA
TGCGCCAGCAGATTAGCGGGAGGGATAACCAAAAACATTCAGTACTTC
CASRLAGGITKNIQYF
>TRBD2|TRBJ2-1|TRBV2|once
TGTGCCAGCAGTCCAGCGGGGGGCCCCTACAATGAGCAGTTCTTC
CASSPAGGPYNEQFF
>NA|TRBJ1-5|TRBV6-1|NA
TGTGCCAGCAGTGGCTTGGTATCGAGTAATCAGCCCCAGCATTTT
CASSGLVSSNQPQHF
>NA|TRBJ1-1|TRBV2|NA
TGTGCCAGCAGGACCCCTTTATACGGACATATGAACACTGAAGCTTTCTTT
CASRTPLYGHMNTEAFF
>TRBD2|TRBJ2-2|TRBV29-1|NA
TGCAGCGTTGAAACTCCTAGCGGGAGGGCCAGGGCCGGGGAGCTGTTTTTT
CSVETPSGRARAGELFF
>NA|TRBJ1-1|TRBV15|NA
TGTGCCACCAGCAGCAGGGGTGGGGTTCGGACTGAAGCTTTCTTT
CATSSRGGVRTEAFF
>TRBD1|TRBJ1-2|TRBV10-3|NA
TGTGCCATCAGTGACCTGCCGGGACAGAGTAGCTCGGGCTACACCTTC
CAISDLPGQSSSGYTF
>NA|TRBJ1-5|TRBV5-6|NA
TGTGCCAGCAGCCTTGGTATACAGGGCAATCAGCCCCAGCATTTT
CASSLGIQGNQPQHF
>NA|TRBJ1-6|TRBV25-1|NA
TGTGCCAGCAGTGCCTCAGGAAATTCACCCCTCCACTTT
CASSASGNSPLHF
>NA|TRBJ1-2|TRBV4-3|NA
TGCGCCAGCAGCCAAGATCATTTCTACTTCGGGTGGGCTAACTATGGCTACACCTTC
CASSQDHFYFGWANYGYTF
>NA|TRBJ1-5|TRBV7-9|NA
TGTTCCAGCAGCTTAGTAAATCCGGGGAACAATCAGCCCCAGCATTTT
CSSSLVNPGNNQPQHF
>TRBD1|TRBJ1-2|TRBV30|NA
TGTGCCTTCCAAGGGACAGTTAACTATGGCTACACCTTC
CAFQGTVNYGYTF
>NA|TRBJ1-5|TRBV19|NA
TGTGCCAGTAGTGAGGGAAGGTCAGGTCAGCCCCAGCATTTT
CASSEGRSGQPQHF